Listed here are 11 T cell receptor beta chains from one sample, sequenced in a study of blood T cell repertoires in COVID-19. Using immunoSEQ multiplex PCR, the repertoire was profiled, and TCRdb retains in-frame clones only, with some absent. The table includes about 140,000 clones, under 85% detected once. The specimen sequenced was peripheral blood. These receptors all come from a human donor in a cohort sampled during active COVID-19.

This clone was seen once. The CDR3 DNA follows: TGTGCCAGCAGTTTAAGGGCGACAGGGTTCGCTGGAAACACCATATATTTT. Translation gives CASSLRATGFAGNTIYF. V and J are TRBV27 and TRBJ1-3; TRBD1 agrees at 7 bases. Germline CDR1 reads MNHEY; CDR2 reads SMNVEV (reference sequence). The CDR3 spans 17 residues. V shed 2 bases, J shed 2 bases, and the junction held 9 bases outside the gene matches.

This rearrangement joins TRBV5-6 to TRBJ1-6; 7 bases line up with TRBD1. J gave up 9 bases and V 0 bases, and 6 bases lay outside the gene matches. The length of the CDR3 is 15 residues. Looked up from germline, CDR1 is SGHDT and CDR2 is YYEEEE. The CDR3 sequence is CASSLAKGGRSPLHF. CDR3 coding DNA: TGTGCCAGCAGCTTGGCGAAAGGGGGCCGTTCACCCCTCCACTTT.

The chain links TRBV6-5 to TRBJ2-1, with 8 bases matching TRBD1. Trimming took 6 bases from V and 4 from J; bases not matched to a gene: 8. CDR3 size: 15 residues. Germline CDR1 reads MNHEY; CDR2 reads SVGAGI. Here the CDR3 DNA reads TGTGCCAGCAGGGTAGACAGGGGAAGGTACAATGAGCAGTTCTTC. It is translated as CASRVDRGRYNEQFF.

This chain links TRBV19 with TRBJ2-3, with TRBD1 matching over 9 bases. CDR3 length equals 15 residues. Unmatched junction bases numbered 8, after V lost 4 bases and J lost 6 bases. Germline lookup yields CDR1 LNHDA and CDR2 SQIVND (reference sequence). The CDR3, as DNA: TGTGCCAGTAGTACCGGACAGGGGTGGAGGGATACGCAGTATTTT. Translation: CASSTGQGWRDTQYF.

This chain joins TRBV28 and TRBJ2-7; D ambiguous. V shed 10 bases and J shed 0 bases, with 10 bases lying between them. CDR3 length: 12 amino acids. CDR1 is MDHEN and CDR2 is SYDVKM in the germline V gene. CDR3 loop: CATSGSSYEQYF. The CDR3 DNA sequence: TGTGCCACCTCAGGCAGCTCCTACGAGCAGTACTTC.

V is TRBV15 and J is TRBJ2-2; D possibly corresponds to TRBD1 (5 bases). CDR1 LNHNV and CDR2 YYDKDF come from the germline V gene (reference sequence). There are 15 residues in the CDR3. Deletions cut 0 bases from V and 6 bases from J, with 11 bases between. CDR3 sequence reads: CATSRDQGLAGELFF. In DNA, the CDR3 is TGTGCCACCAGCAGAGATCAGGGATTGGCCGGGGAGCTGTTTTTT. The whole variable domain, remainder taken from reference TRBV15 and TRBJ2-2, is DAMVIQNPRYQVTQFGKPVTLSCSQTLNHNVMYWYQQKSSQAPKLLFHYYDKDFNNEADTPDNFQSRRPNTSFCFLDIRSPGLGDTAMYLCATSRDQGLAGELFFGEGSRLTVL.

CDR3: CASSSDAGLARTDTQYF. The CDR3 region has the DNA TGTGCCAGCAGCTCGGACGCGGGACTAGCTCGCACAGATACGCAGTATTTT. The chain employs TRBV7-6 and TRBJ2-3, with 9 nucleotides matching TRBD2. The germline V gene encodes CDR1 SGHVS and CDR2 FNYEAQ. Trimming took 4 bases from V and 1 from J; bases not matched to a gene: 9. The CDR3 extends over 17 amino acids. Full variable domain (rest looked up from reference TRBV7-6 and TRBJ2-3): GAGVSQSPRYKVTKRGQDVALRCDPISGHVSLYWYRQALGQGPEFLTYFNYEAQQDKSGLPNDRFSAERPEGSISTLTIQRTEQRDSAMYRCASSSDAGLARTDTQYFGPGTRLTVL.

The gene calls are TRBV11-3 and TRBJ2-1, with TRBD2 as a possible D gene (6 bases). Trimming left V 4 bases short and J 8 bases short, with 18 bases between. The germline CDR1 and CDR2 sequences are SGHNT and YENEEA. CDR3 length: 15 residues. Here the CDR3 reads CASSSGGMGVYEQFF. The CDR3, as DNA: TGTGCCAGCAGCTCCGGCGGGATGGGGGTCTATGAGCAGTTCTTC.

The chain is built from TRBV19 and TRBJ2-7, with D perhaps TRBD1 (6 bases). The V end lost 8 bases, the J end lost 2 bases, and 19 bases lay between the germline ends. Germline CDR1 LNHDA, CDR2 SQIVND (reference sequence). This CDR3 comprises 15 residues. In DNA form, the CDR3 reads TGTGCCAGTGCGCCTGTCCAGACAGGTACCTACGAGCAGTACTTC. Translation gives CASAPVQTGTYEQYF.

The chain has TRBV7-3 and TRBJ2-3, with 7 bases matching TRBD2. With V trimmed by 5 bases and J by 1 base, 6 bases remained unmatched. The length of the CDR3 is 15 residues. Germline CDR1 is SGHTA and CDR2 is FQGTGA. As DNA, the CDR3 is TGTGCCAGCAGCAGGAGGGCGGGGGGCACAGATACGCAGTATTTT. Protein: CASSRRAGGTDTQYF.

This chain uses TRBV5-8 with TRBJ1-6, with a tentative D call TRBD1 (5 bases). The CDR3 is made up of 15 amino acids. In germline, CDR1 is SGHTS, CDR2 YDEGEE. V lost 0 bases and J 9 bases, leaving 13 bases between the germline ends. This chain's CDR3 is CASSLDGRDSSPLHF. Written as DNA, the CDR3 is TGTGCCAGCAGCTTGGACGGCAGGGATAGTTCACCCCTCCACTTT.